Below, 20 T cell receptor beta chains from the same sample are listed, as sequenced in a study of persistence of HIV-infected CD4 T cells. The libraries were made with immunoSEQ version 4 in survey mode. The assay was immunoSEQ multiplex PCR, and TCRdb's table has in-frame clones only and misses some. Seen here are approximately 36,000 clones, 85% observed once, and the top ten hold roughly 5.9%. The antigens these receptors bind are not known. Overlapping HIV-1 Gag 15-mer peptides at approximately 0.96 ug per peptide per mL were used. CD40L-negative CD69-negative CD45RO-high memory CD4+ T cells were sorted as populations depleted of antigen-responding cells. The source was cultured CD4+ T cells from PBMCs, collected from a patient who received antiretroviral therapy. The source of these receptors is an adult with HIV. The donor label of this sample is uncertain.

The chain links TRBV11-1 to TRBJ1-6; possibly TRBD1 for D (6 bases). The V gene's germline CDR1 is SGHAT and CDR2 FQDESV (reference sequence). The V end was cut by 5 bases, the J end by 4 bases, with 12 bases between. The CDR3 has 15 residues. The CDR3 here is CASSPGTSYNSPLHF. The CDR3 bases are TGTGCCAGCAGCCCCGGGACAAGTTATAATTCACCCCTCCACTTT. Drawing the rest from reference TRBV11-1 and TRBJ1-6, the complete variable domain is EAEVAQSPRYKITEKSQAVAFWCDPISGHATLYWYRQILGQGPELLVQFQDESVVDDSQLPKDRFSAERLKGVDSTLKIQPAELGDSAMYLCASSPGTSYNSPLHFGNGTRLTVT.

This sequence joins TRBV4-1 and TRBJ2-1, with D hard to call. Deletions cut 0 bases from V and 2 bases from J, with 11 bases between. Germline lookup yields CDR1 MGHRA and CDR2 YSYEKL. This CDR3 comprises 16 residues. CDR3: CASSQDRIRAYNEQFF. The CDR3 DNA follows: TGCGCCAGCAGCCAAGATCGAATTAGGGCCTACAATGAGCAGTTCTTC.

This clone was detected once. V gene TRBV6-5 combines with J gene TRBJ1-3; D is unresolved. The germline V and J ends were trimmed by 8 bases and 4 bases, with 6 bases remaining between them. This CDR3 comprises 11 residues. Germline V gene data show CDR1 as MNHEY and CDR2 as SVGAGI. CDR3 sequence reads: CASSDGNTIYF. The CDR3 DNA sequence: TGTGCCAGCTCGGACGGAAACACCATATATTTT.

The chain recombines TRBV5-1 with TRBJ2-3; 7 nucleotides match TRBD2. Germline lookup yields CDR1 SGHRS and CDR2 YFSETQ. This CDR3 comprises 16 residues. After removal of 4 bases from V and 5 bases from J, the junction contained 13 bases not matched to a gene. In nucleotides, the CDR3 is TGCGCCAGCAGCCTTCTCTGGGCGGGGGAAAGAGATACGCAGTATTTT. Its translation is CASSLLWAGERDTQYF.

This chain's CDR3 is CASSYLSGGPYNEQFF. CDR3 nucleotide sequence: TGTGCCAGCAGTTACCTTAGCGGGGGGCCGTACAATGAGCAGTTCTTC. The chain employs TRBV6-5 and TRBJ2-1, with TRBD2 matching over 10 bases. CDR3 size: 16 residues. CDR1 is MNHEY, CDR2 SVGAGI, per germline. Trimming removed 2 bases from V and 4 bases from J; junction bases left unmatched: 5.

This CDR3 reads CATSIRTAGELFF. In DNA form, the CDR3 reads TGTGCCACCAGCATCCGGACAGCCGGGGAGCTGTTTTTT. V gene TRBV15 combines with J gene TRBJ2-2, with TRBD1 as a possible D gene (6 bases). Deletions cut 4 bases from V and 6 bases from J, with 9 bases between. The CDR3 runs 13 residues. CDR1 and CDR2 from the germline V gene are LNHNV and YYDKDF (reference sequence).

V is TRBV6-5 and J is TRBJ1-2; D is unclear. Germline V lookup: CDR1 MNHEY, CDR2 SVGAGI. Trimming took 5 bases from V and 7 from J, leaving 14 bases between them. The CDR3 is 13 amino acids. CDR3 sequence (DNA): TGTGCCAGCAGTCCGAGTACGTCCTCTGGCTACACCTTC. This codes for CASSPSTSSGYTF.

The chain joins TRBV9 to TRBJ1-1; no clear D gene. Germline CDR1 SGDLS, CDR2 YYNGEE. This CDR3 is built from 14 residues. Deletions cut 0 bases from V and 1 base from J, with 7 bases between. The CDR3 nucleotides are TGTGCCAGCAGCGTAGCGGCCTCGAACACTGAAGCTTTCTTT. Amino acid sequence: CASSVAASNTEAFF.

This chain joins TRBV29-1 and TRBJ2-4; TRBD2 matches 8 bases. Trimming at V came to 3 bases and at J to 1 base, leaving 2 bases not matched to a gene. The CDR3 is 14 residues long. The germline gives CDR1 SQVTM, CDR2 ANQGSEA. The CDR3 DNA follows: TGCAGCGTTGAGCCTAGCGGGGCCAAAAACATTCAGTACTTC. It specifies CSVEPSGAKNIQYF.

CDR3 bases: TGTGCCAGTAGTATGTTAGGAGGGAATGGCTACACCTTC. Translating it yields CASSMLGGNGYTF. The V and J genes are TRBV19 and TRBJ1-2, with unresolved D. The V gene lost 3 bases and the J gene lost 6 bases, with 11 bases spanning the gap. The germline V gene has CDR1 LNHDA and CDR2 SQIVND (reference sequence). CDR3 length: 13 residues.

The chain couples TRBV19 to TRBJ2-7, with 7 bases matching TRBD1. From germline, CDR1 is LNHDA and CDR2 SQIVND (reference sequence). J lost 3 bases, V lost 5 bases, and 7 bases had no gene match. The CDR3 runs 14 residues. The CDR3 spells CASSPRTGGYEQYF. In nucleotides, the CDR3 is TGTGCCAGTAGTCCCAGGACAGGAGGCTACGAGCAGTACTTC.

CDR3 in amino acids: CASSVTGGEHSPLHF. CDR3 nucleotides: TGCGCCAGCAGCGTTACAGGGGGCGAACATTCACCCCTCCACTTT. This chain links TRBV5-1 with TRBJ1-6; 9 nucleotides align to TRBD1. Germline CDR1 and CDR2: SGHRS and YFSETQ. J gave up 8 bases and V 4 bases, and 7 bases lay outside the gene matches. The CDR3 is 15 amino acids.

The J gene is TRBJ2-7, the V gene TRBV15; 8 bases line up with TRBD1. CDR3 length equals 13 residues. CDR1 LNHNV and CDR2 YYDKDF come from the germline V gene (reference sequence). With V trimmed by 3 bases and J by 4 bases, 2 bases remained unmatched. The CDR3 bases are TGTGCCACCAGCAGGGACAGGGAATACGAGCAGTACTTC. It is translated as CATSRDREYEQYF.

This clone was found a few times. V usage is TRBV18 and J usage is TRBJ1-5, with D maybe TRBD1 (5 bases). CDR1 is KGHSH and CDR2 is LQKENI in the germline V gene. The CDR3 runs to 16 residues. V lost 5 bases, J lost 9 bases, and 23 bases lay in between. CDR3 sequence: CASSNEPGTSGRPQHF. The CDR3 DNA reads as TGTGCCAGCTCAAACGAACCCGGGACGTCCGGTCGGCCCCAGCATTTT.

The genes are TRBV5-7 and TRBJ1-1, with 12 positions matching TRBD1. TRBV5-7 belongs to the ORF category, with a function that is uncertain. V was pared by 4 bases and J by 3 bases, with 7 bases of the junction left unmatched. The CDR3 consists of 16 residues. The CDR3 DNA is TGTGCCAGCAGCCGGGACAGGGGGCGCCTGGACACTGAAGCTTTCTTT. Its translation: CASSRDRGRLDTEAFF.

The CDR3 sequence is CASSPRGANTGELFF. In DNA, the CDR3 is TGTGCCAGCAGTCCCCGGGGGGCGAACACCGGGGAGCTGTTTTTT. The rearrangement joins TRBV27 to TRBJ2-2, with 7 bases fitting TRBD2. The germline CDR1 and CDR2 sequences are MNHEY and SMNVEV (reference sequence). The CDR3 is 15 amino acids. Losses at the gene ends were 5 bases for V and 0 bases for J; bases not matched to a gene: 3.

This clone was picked up one time. The gene calls are TRBV7-2 and TRBJ2-1; D call uncertain. The V gene's germline CDR1 is SGHTA and CDR2 FQGNSA. The length of the CDR3 is 17 residues. V was clipped by 4 bases and J by 0 bases, with 16 bases between them. CDR3 DNA: TGTGCCAGCAGCTCATCTATGGCAGGCAGCTCCTACAATGAGCAGTTCTTC. It yields the protein CASSSSMAGSSYNEQFF.

This clone was detected once. The V call is TRBV27, the J call TRBJ2-3; D is possibly TRBD1 (5 bases). Looked up from germline, CDR1 is MNHEY and CDR2 is SMNVEV (reference sequence). The ends were cut back, 3 bases at V and 2 bases at J, with 9 bases in the middle. The CDR3 runs to 14 residues. In DNA form, the CDR3 reads TGTGCCAGCAGTTTCTCAGGGAACACAGATACGCAGTATTTT. Translating gives CASSFSGNTDTQYF.

The chain carries TRBV28 and TRBJ2-6, with D perhaps matching TRBD1 (6 bases). The CDR3 is made up of 20 amino acids. Germline CDR1 and CDR2: MDHEN and SYDVKM. The V gene lost 1 base and the J gene lost 1 base, with 20 bases spanning the gap. The CDR3, as DNA: TGTGCCAGCAGTTTATCCGGGTGGTACAGGGAGCTGTCTGGGGCCAACGTCCTGACTTTC. Amino acids: CASSLSGWYRELSGANVLTF.

The chain is built from TRBV7-2 and TRBJ1-6; 10 bases map to TRBD1. Germline values: CDR1 SGHTA, CDR2 FQGNSA. The CDR3 is made up of 17 amino acids. V gave up 5 bases and J gave up 7 bases; unmatched junction bases: 11. The CDR3 here is CASSSLEGGQGNSPLHF. As DNA, the CDR3 is TGTGCCAGCAGCAGCTTAGAAGGGGGACAGGGGAATTCACCCCTCCACTTT.